One T cell receptor beta chain is described in this entry. V was clipped by 7 bases and J by 0 bases, with 10 bases between them. The V gene's germline CDR1 is SNHLY and CDR2 FYNNEI. The CDR3 is made up of 14 amino acids. This sample is part of a study of T cell changes during pregnancy in multiple sclerosis. Assay: immunoSEQ multiplex PCR; the TCRdb copy retains only in-frame clones and omits some. The table records about 74,000 clones, roughly nine tenths of them present only once. The material was peripheral blood, obtained before pregnancy. The gene calls are TRBV2 and TRBJ2-1, with D possibly being TRBD1 (6 bases). The TCR was taken from a female donor with multiple sclerosis, enrolled in a pregnancy study. The CDR3 reads CASKGETSYNEQFF. In nucleotides, the CDR3 is TGTGCCAGCAAGGGGGAGACCTCCTACAATGAGCAGTTCTTC.